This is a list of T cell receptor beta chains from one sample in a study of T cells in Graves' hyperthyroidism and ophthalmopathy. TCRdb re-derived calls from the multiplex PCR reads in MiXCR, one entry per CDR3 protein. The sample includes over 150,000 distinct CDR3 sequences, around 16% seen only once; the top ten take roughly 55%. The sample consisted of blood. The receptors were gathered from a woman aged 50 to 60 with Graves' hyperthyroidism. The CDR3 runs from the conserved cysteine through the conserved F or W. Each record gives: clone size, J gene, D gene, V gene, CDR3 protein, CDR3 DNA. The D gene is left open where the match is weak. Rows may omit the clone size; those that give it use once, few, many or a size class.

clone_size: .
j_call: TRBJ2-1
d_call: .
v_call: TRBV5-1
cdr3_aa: CASSTHLGGKNEQFF
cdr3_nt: TGCGCCAGCAGCACCCACCTCGGGGGCAAGAATGAGCAGTTCTTC

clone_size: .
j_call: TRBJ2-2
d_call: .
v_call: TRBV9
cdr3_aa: CASSPRTAKGGELFF
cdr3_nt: TGTGCCAGCAGCCCCCGGACCGCTAAGGGCGGGGAGCTGTTTTTT

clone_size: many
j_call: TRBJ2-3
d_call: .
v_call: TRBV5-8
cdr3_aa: CASKGLGIPDTQYF
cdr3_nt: TGTGCCAGCAAGGGATTGGGAATCCCAGATACGCAGTATTTT

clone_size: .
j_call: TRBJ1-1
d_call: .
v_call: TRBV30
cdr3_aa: CAWYRRDTNTEAFF
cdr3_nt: TGTGCCTGGTACCGCCGGGACACTAACACTGAAGCTTTCTTT

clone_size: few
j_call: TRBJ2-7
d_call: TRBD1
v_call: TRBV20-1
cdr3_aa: CSARNRDRAPYEQYF
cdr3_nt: TGCAGTGCTAGAAACCGGGACAGGGCCCCCTACGAGCAGTACTTC

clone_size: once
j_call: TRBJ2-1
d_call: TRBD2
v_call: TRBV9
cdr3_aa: CASSGTSGMGEQFF
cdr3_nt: TGTGCCAGCAGCGGTACTAGCGGGATGGGTGAGCAGTTCTTC

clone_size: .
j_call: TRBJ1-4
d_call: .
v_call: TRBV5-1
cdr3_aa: CASRPRGVDNEKLFF
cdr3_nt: TGCGCCAGCCGACCTCGAGGTGTTGATAATGAAAAACTGTTTTTT

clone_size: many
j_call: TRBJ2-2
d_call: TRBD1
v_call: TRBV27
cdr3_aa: CASSSGTANTGELFF
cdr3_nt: TGTGCCAGCAGTTCCGGGACAGCGAACACCGGGGAGCTGTTTTTT

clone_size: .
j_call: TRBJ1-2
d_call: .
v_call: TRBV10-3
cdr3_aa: CAISEGATYGYTF
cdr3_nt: TGTGCCATCAGTGAAGGGGCTACTTATGGCTACACCTTC

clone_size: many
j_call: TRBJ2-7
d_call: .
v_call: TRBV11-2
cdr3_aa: CASSHGLYEQYF
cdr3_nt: TGTGCCAGCAGCCATGGACTCTACGAGCAGTACTTC

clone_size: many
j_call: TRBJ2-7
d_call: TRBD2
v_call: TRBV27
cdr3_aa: CASSPTTFKRENRVEQYF
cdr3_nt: TGTGCCAGCAGTCCTACGACCTTTAAGCGGGAGAATCGAGTCGAGCAGTACTTC

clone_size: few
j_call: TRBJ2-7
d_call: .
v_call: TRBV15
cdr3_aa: CATGQPSYEQYF
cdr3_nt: TGTGCCACCGGTCAGCCCTCCTACGAGCAGTACTTC

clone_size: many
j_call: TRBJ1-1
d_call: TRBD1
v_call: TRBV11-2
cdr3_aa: CASSSTGPRNTEAFF
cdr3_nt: TGTGCCAGCAGCTCGACAGGGCCGAGGAACACTGAAGCTTTCTTT

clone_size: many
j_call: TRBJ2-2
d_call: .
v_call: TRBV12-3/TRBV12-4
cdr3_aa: CASRGITGELFF
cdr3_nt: TGTGCCAGCCGGGGTATCACCGGGGAGCTGTTTTTT

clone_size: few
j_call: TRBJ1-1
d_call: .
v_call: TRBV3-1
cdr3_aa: CASSHRALRTEAFF
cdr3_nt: TGTGCCAGCAGCCACAGGGCTCTACGCACTGAAGCTTTCTTT

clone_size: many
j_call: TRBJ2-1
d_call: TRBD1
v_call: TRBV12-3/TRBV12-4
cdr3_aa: CASRKTGQGGEQFF
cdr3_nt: TGTGCCAGCAGGAAAACCGGACAGGGCGGTGAGCAGTTCTTC

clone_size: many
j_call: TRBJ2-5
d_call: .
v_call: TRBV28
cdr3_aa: CASSSLATYRSDQYF
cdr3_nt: TGTGCCAGCAGTTCCCTAGCGACCTACCGGTCGGACCAGTACTTC

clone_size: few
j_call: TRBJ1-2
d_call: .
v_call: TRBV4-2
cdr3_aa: CASSQDLGAYGYTF
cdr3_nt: TGTGCCAGCAGCCAAGATCTGGGAGCTTATGGCTACACCTTC

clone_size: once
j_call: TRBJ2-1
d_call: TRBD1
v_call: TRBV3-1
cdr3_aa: CASSPNRGGQFF
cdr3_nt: TGTGCCAGCAGCCCTAACAGGGGCGGGCAGTTCTTC

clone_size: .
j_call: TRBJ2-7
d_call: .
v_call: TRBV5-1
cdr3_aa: CASSGGLSGDIYEQYF
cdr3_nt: TGCGCCAGCAGCGGTGGACTAAGCGGAGATATTTACGAGCAGTACTTC

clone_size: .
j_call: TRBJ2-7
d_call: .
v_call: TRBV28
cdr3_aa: CASLRSGTTNYEQYF
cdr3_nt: TGTGCCAGTCTACGGTCCGGGACAACAAACTACGAGCAGTACTTC

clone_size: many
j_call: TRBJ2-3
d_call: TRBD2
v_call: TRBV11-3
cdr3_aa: CASSLDFMTSGTDTQYF
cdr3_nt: TGTGCCAGCAGCTTAGATTTTATGACTAGCGGCACAGATACGCAGTATTTT

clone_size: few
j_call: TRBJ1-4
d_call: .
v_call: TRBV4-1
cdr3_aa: CASSLNEKLFF
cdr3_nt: TGCGCCAGCAGCCTCAATGAAAAACTGTTTTTT

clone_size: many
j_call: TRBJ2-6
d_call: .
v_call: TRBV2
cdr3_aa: CASVRGSGANVLTF
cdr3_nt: TGTGCCAGCGTCAGGGGTTCTGGGGCCAACGTCCTGACTTTC

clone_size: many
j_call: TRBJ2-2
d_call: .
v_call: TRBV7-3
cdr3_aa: CASSPPSSGGELFF
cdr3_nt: TGTGCCAGCAGCCCCCCTAGCTCGGGCGGGGAGCTGTTTTTT

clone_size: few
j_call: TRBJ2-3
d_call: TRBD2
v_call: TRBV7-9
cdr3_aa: CASSSTELRDYPLTDTQYF
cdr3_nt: TGTGCCAGCAGCTCCACCGAGCTCAGGGACTACCCACTCACAGATACGCAGTATTTT

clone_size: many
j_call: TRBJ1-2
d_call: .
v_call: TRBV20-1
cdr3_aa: CSANKGYTF
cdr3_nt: TGCAGTGCTAATAAAGGCTACACCTTC

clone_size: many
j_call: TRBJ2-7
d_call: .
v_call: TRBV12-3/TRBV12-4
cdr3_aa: CASSLARYEQYF
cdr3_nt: TGTGCCAGCAGTTTAGCGCGTTACGAGCAGTACTTC

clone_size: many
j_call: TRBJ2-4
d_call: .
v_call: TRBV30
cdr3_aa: CAWSSTGGNIQYF
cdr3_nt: TGTGCCTGGAGCTCTACCGGGGGAAACATTCAGTACTTC

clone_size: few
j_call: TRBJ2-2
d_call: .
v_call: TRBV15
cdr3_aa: CATSGRFITGELFF
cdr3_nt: TGTGCCACCAGCGGCAGGTTCATCACCGGGGAGCTGTTTTTT

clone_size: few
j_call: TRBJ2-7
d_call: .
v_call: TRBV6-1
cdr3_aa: CASSEVATGTSYEQYF
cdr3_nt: TGTGCCAGCAGTGAAGTCGCGACAGGAACTTCCTACGAGCAGTACTTC

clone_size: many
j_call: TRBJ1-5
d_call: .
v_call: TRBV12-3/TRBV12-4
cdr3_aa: CASGDGSNQPQHF
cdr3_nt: TGTGCCAGCGGCGACGGTAGCAATCAGCCCCAGCATTTT

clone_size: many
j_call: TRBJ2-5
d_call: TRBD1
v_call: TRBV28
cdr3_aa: CASSFRQGQETQYF
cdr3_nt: TGTGCCAGCAGTTTCAGACAGGGCCAAGAGACCCAGTACTTC

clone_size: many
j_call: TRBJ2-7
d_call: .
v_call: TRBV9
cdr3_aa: CASSVDHSSYEQYF
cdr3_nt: TGTGCCAGCAGCGTAGATCATAGCTCCTACGAGCAGTACTTC

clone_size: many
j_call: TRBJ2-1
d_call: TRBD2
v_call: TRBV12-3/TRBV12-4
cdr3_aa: CASSLGGTYNEQFF
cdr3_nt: TGTGCCAGCAGTTTGGGGGGGACCTACAATGAGCAGTTCTTC

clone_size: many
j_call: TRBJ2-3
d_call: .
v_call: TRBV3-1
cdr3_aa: CASSQGQGSGDTQYF
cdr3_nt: TGTGCCAGCAGCCAGGGGCAGGGGTCGGGAGATACGCAGTATTTT

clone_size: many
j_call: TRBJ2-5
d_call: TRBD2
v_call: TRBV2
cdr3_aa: CASSEGTRQTQYF
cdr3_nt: TGTGCCAGCAGTGAGGGGACTAGGCAGACCCAGTACTTC

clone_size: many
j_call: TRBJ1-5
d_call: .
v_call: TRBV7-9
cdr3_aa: CASSTDSHQPQHF
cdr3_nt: TGTGCCAGCAGTACCGACAGCCATCAGCCCCAGCATTTT

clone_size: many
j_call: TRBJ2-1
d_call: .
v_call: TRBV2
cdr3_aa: CASSFTYNEQFF
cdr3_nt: TGTGCCAGCAGTTTCACCTACAATGAGCAGTTCTTC

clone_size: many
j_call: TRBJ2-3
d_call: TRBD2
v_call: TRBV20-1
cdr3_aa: CSAAGTSGRANTDTQYF
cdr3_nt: TGCAGTGCCGCCGGGACTAGCGGGAGGGCTAACACAGATACGCAGTATTTT

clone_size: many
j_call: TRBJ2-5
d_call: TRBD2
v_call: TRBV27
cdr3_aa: CASSFAGTSGREETQYF
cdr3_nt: TGTGCCAGCAGTTTTGCCGGGACTAGCGGGAGGGAAGAGACCCAGTACTTC

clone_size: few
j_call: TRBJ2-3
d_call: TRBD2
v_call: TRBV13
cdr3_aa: CASSPSTGLAGDLLTDTQYF
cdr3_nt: TGTGCCAGCAGCCCCTCCACGGGACTAGCGGGGGACCTTCTCACAGATACGCAGTATTTT

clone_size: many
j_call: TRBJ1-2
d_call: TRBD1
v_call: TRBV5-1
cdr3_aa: CASSLAGGQGSTNYGYTF
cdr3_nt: TGCGCCAGCAGCTTGGCCGGAGGACAGGGGTCTACTAACTATGGCTACACCTTC

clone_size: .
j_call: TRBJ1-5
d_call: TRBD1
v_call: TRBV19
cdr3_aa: CAIGTGREPQHF
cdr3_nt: TGTGCCATCGGGACAGGCAGAGAGCCCCAGCATTTT

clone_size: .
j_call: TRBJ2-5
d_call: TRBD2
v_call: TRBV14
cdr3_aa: CASSQEVAGGPIETQYF
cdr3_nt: TGTGCCAGCAGCCAAGAGGTGGCGGGAGGGCCAATTGAGACCCAGTACTTC

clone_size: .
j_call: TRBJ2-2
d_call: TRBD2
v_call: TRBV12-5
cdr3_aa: CASGWASGRVGELFF
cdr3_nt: TGTGCTAGTGGTTGGGCTAGCGGGAGGGTCGGGGAGCTGTTTTTT

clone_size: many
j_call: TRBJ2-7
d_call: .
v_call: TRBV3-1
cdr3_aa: CASSRLDGVSYEQYF
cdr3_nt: TGTGCCAGCAGCCGGCTGGACGGAGTCTCCTACGAGCAGTACTTC

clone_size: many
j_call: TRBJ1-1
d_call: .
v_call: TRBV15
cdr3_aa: CATSRSQGMNTEAFF
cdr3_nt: TGTGCCACCAGCAGGAGCCAGGGGATGAACACTGAAGCTTTCTTT

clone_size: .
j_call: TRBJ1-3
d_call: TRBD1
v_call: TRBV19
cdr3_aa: CASSTFRDRGPGNTIYF
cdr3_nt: TGTGCCAGTAGTACCTTCCGGGACAGGGGGCCTGGAAACACCATATATTTT

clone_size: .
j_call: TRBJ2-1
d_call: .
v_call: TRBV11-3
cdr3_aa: CASSLDLAEQFF
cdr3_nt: TGTGCCAGCAGCTTAGATTTGGCTGAGCAGTTCTTC

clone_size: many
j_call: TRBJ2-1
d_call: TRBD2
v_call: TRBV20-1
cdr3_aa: CSASTRLAGGPSDEQFF
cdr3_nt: TGCAGTGCTTCCACTAGACTAGCGGGAGGGCCCAGCGATGAGCAGTTCTTC

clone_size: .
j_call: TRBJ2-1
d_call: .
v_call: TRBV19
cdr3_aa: CASSIGSPHNEQFF
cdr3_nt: TGTGCCAGTAGTATAGGCAGCCCCCACAATGAGCAGTTCTTC

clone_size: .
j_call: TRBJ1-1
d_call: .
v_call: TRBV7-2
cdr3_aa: CASSLEAGGTEAFF
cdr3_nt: TGTGCCAGCAGCTTAGAGGCAGGTGGAACTGAAGCTTTCTTT

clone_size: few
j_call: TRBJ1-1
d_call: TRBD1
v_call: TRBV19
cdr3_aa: CASSLQGEYTEAFF
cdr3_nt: TGTGCCAGTAGTCTGCAGGGGGAGTACACTGAAGCTTTCTTT

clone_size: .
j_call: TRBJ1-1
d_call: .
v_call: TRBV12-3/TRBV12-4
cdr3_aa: CASSYRPQRGPEAFF
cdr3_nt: TGTGCCAGCAGTTATCGACCACAGCGAGGTCCTGAAGCTTTCTTT

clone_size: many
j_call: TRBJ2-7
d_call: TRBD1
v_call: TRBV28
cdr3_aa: CASRGTGPYEQYF
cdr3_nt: TGTGCCAGCAGAGGGACAGGGCCCTACGAGCAGTACTTC

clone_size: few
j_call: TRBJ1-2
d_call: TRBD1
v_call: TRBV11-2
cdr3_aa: CASSLTRQGVNYGYTF
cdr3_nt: TGTGCCAGCAGCTTAACCCGACAGGGGGTTAACTATGGCTACACCTTC

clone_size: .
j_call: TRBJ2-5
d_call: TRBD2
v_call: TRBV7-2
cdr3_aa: CASRPPAGGVETQYF
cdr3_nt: TGTGCCAGCAGACCTCCGGCGGGAGGGGTTGAGACCCAGTACTTC

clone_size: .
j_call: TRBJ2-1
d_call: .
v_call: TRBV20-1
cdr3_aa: CSATDRWQAYNEQFF
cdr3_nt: TGCAGTGCTACTGACCGCTGGCAGGCCTACAATGAGCAGTTCTTC

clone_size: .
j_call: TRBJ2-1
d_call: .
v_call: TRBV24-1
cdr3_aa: CATSWGDSDFYNEQFF
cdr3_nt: TGTGCCACCAGCTGGGGGGACTCTGATTTTTACAATGAGCAGTTCTTC